A single sample gave rise to the 31 T cell receptor beta chains below, sequenced in a study of CD8+CD57+ T cells in acquired aplastic anemia. Genomic DNA provided the template from which TCR beta VDJ and CDR3 profiles were obtained. TCRdb processed the reads anew with MiXCR; each CDR3 protein has one entry. The repertoire holds just over 400,000 distinct CDR3 sequences, with around 68% as singletons. The sequencing sample was made of sorted CD4+, CD8+, or CD8+CD57+ T cells (not recorded which) from PBMCs. All receptors derive from a human donor in good health, serving as a control.

This chain connects TRBV2 to TRBJ1-2; D gene uncertain. This CDR3 comprises 13 residues. Germline V gives CDR1 SNHLY, CDR2 FYNNEI. V lost 6 bases to trimming and J lost 6 bases, with 14 bases between them. The CDR3 DNA reads TGTGCCAGCAGGGACGGTGCCAGCGATGGCTACACCTTC. Translated: CASRDGASDGYTF. The full variable domain, its missing parts supplied by reference TRBV2 and TRBJ1-2, is EPEVTQTPSHQVTQMGQEVILRCVPISNHLYFYWYRQILGQKVEFLVSFYNNEISEKSEIFDDQFSVERPDGSNFTLKIRSTKLEDSAMYFCASRDGASDGYTFGSGTRLTVV.

On this clonotype itself: Germline and junction disagree at one end, which may indicate a read error. CDR3 residues: CATSNPGSSRPQHF. DNA of the CDR3: TGTGCCACCAGTAATCCGGGGTCTTCTCGGCCCCAGCATTTT. This chain uses TRBV12-3 or TRBV12-4 with TRBJ1-5; D remains ambiguous. This CDR3 is built from 14 residues.

The chain is built from TRBV20-1 and TRBJ2-7; tentative D call: TRBD2 (5 bases). This CDR3 is 13 amino acids long. Trimming stripped 6 bases from V and 5 bases from J, with 17 bases between. The germline gives CDR1 DFQATT, CDR2 SNEGSKA (reference sequence). CDR3 protein: CSAAGLRRDEQYF. The DNA for the CDR3 is TGCAGTGCGGCGGGCTTGAGACGCGACGAGCAGTACTTC.

About this clonotype itself: A read error may produce the germline difference seen at one junction end. The rearrangement links TRBV7-4 to TRBJ1-6, with 7 nucleotides matching TRBD1. CDR1 is SGHVT and CDR2 is SQSDAQ in the germline V gene. There are 14 residues in the CDR3. As DNA, the CDR3 is TGTGCCAGCAGTGTGAAGGGGGCTGGGTACCCCCAGCAGTTT. This translates into CASSVKGAGYPQQF.

For this clonotype: An end of the junction differs from the germline gene, which may be a read error. The chain employs TRBV20-1 and TRBJ1-1; a possible D gene is TRBD1 (6 bases). From germline, CDR1 is DFQATT and CDR2 SNEGSKA (reference sequence). CDR3 length: 12 amino acids. The DNA for the CDR3 is TGCAGTGCCAGAGGGGGGCAGACCACTGCTTTCTTT. Protein sequence: CSARGGQTTAFF.

This clonotype was counted ten times or more. This chain connects TRBV5-8 to TRBJ1-4, with 7 positions matching TRBD1. Per germline, CDR1 SGHTS and CDR2 YDEGEE. Trimming cost V 4 bases and J 4 bases; bases outside gene matches: 7. The CDR3 contains 15 residues. Written as DNA, the CDR3 is TGTGCCAGCAGCCCGGGGACAGAACTTAATGAAAAACTGTTTTTT. Translation gives CASSPGTELNEKLFF.

The rearrangement joins TRBV7-9 to TRBJ2-7; weak D call: TRBD2 (5 bases). The V end was cut by 3 bases, the J end by 7 bases, with 25 bases between. Germline lookup yields CDR1 SEHNR and CDR2 FQNEAQ (reference sequence). CDR3 size: 17 residues. The CDR3 coding sequence is TGTGCCAGCAGCTTGGATGCGGGTAGCACAGATACGCAGGAGCAGTACTTC. Encoded protein: CASSLDAGSTDTQEQYF.

Of note for this clonotype: Since a much larger clone is just one base distant, this may be a read error. The chain recombines TRBV3-2 with TRBJ1-1. TRBV3-2 is given as a pseudogene. The CDR3 covers 14 residues. CDR3 DNA: TGTGCCAGCAGATCGGGTTGGCAAAACACTGAAGCTTTCTTT. Residues: CASRSGWQNTEAFF.

This clonotype showed up many times. V and J are TRBV19 and TRBJ2-5; D call uncertain. The germline CDR1 and CDR2 sequences are LNHDA and SQIVND (reference sequence). The ends were cut back, 1 base at V and 5 bases at J, with 8 bases in the middle. This CDR3 has 13 residues. The CDR3 spells CASSIVSRETQYF. CDR3 nucleotide sequence: TGTGCCAGTAGTATAGTATCAAGGGAGACCCAGTACTTC. Together with reference TRBV19 and TRBJ2-5, the CDR3 gives the full variable domain: DGGITQSPKYLFRKEGQNVTLSCEQNLNHDAMYWYRQDPGQGLRLIYYSQIVNDFQKGDIAEGYSVSREKKESFPLTVTSAQKNPTAFYLCASSIVSRETQYFGPGTRLLVL.

J is TRBJ2-7 and V is TRBV5-8, with D possibly TRBD1 on 6 matching bases. With 4 bases removed from V and 4 bases from J, the gap between germline ends came to 15 bases. The germline V gene has CDR1 SGHTS and CDR2 YDEGEE. This CDR3 comprises 14 residues. The CDR3, as DNA: TGTGCCAGCAGCACCCACACCCAGGGGTACGAGCAGTACTTC. Protein: CASSTHTQGYEQYF.

This clonotype was counted only a few times. V is TRBV30 and J is TRBJ1-5; TRBD1 might be the D (6 bases). The CDR3 is 13 residues long. V was clipped by 0 bases and J by 6 bases, with 9 bases between them. CDR1 GTSNPN and CDR2 SVGIG come from the germline V gene (reference sequence). CDR3 in amino acids: CAWSVRGGQPQHF. CDR3 nucleotides: TGTGCCTGGAGTGTAAGGGGGGGTCAGCCCCAGCATTTT.

This clonotype came up many times. This sequence joins TRBV9 and TRBJ2-7; tentative D call: TRBD1 (6 bases). Trimming removed 3 bases from V and 3 bases from J, with 22 bases in between. This CDR3 is built from 17 residues. Germline values: CDR1 SGDLS, CDR2 YYNGEE. The CDR3 loop is CASSAGLGRSGDYEQYF. The CDR3, as DNA: TGTGCCAGCAGCGCAGGCCTCGGCCGCTCAGGGGACTACGAGCAGTACTTC.

This clonotype was counted ten times or more. CDR3 sequence reads: CASSLDISPLPSYGYTF. CDR3 coding DNA: TGTGCCAGCAGTCTTGACATTTCGCCACTCCCTTCATATGGCTACACCTTC. The rearrangement joins TRBV12-3 or TRBV12-4 to TRBJ1-2; no clear D. CDR3 length equals 17 residues. Trimming removed 5 bases at V and 5 bases at J, with 24 bases between.

DNA of the CDR3: TGTGCCAGCACCACAGCGCCAGGTTGGGGGACCCAGTACTTC. Translated: CASTTAPGWGTQYF. The V gene is TRBV7-9, the J gene TRBJ2-5; D uncertain. The germline V and J ends were trimmed by 7 bases and 7 bases, with 19 bases remaining between them. Germline lookup yields CDR1 SEHNR and CDR2 FQNEAQ (reference sequence). CDR3 length: 14 residues.

This clonotype was seen at least ten times. V gene TRBV11-2 combines with J gene TRBJ2-7; no clear D. The CDR3 totals 12 residues. Trimming left V 5 bases short and J 2 bases short, with 7 bases between. Germline V CDR1 and CDR2: SGHAT, FQNNGV. CDR3 protein: CASSANTYEQYF. CDR3 in DNA: TGTGCCAGCAGCGCAAACACCTACGAGCAGTACTTC.

The chain carries TRBV5-4 and TRBJ2-7, with D unclear. V shed 3 bases and J shed 2 bases, with 15 bases lying between them. There are 15 residues in the CDR3. The germline V gene has CDR1 SGHNT and CDR2 YYREEE (reference sequence). The CDR3 is CASSSYTGAPYEQYF. The CDR3, as DNA: TGTGCCAGCAGCTCGTACACCGGTGCCCCCTACGAGCAGTACTTC.

Comment on this clonotype: An end of the junction does not agree with germline; a read error may underlie this. The rearrangement uses TRBV10-1 and TRBJ2-5; 10 bases align to TRBD2. Per the germline V gene, CDR1 is WNHNN and CDR2 is SYGVQD (reference sequence). The CDR3 covers 15 residues. The CDR3 sequence: CASSGPSGGAETQYF. CDR3 bases: TGTGCCAGCAGCGGGCCAAGCGGGGGGGCTGAGACCCAGTACTTC.

There are many counts of this clonotype. The chain is built from TRBV6-2 or TRBV6-3 and TRBJ2-3; D remains unclear. The CDR3 has 13 amino acids. Trimming left V 8 bases short and J 2 bases short, with 11 bases between. Germline CDR1 and CDR2: MNHEY and SVGEGT. The CDR3 region is CASGSGNTDTQYF. CDR3 coding DNA: TGTGCCAGCGGATCAGGTAACACAGATACGCAGTATTTT.

This clonotype came up many times. The V call is TRBV29-1, the J call TRBJ1-1; D may be TRBD1 (6 bases). With 6 bases removed from V and 1 base from J, the gap between germline ends came to 9 bases. Germline V gene data show CDR1 as SQVTM and CDR2 as ANQGSEA. CDR3 length: 12 residues. CDR3 sequence reads: CSVTTGNTEAFF. The CDR3 DNA is TGCAGCGTCACGACAGGGAACACTGAAGCTTTCTTT.

This clonotype showed up many times. The chain joins TRBV7-9 to TRBJ2-2, with unresolved D. The CDR3 sequence is 15 residues long. The V gene lost 5 bases and the J gene lost 6 bases, with 16 bases spanning the gap. In germline, CDR1 is SEHNR, CDR2 FQNEAQ (reference sequence). As DNA, the CDR3 is TGTGCCAGCAGCGCGCAAGCCGCCGCGGCCGGGGAGCTGTTTTTT. It specifies CASSAQAAAAGELFF.

This clonotype has just a few counts. At one end the junction does not follow the germline gene, possibly because of a read error. The chain uses TRBV15 and TRBJ1-1; the D gene is possibly TRBD1 (6 bases). The CDR3 is 13 amino acids. Germline V gene lookup returns CDR1 LNHNV and CDR2 YYDKDF (reference sequence). The CDR3 region is CATSQGRIAEAFF. The CDR3 coding sequence is TGTGCCACCAGCCAGGGGCGAATCGCTGAGGCTTTCTTT.

A single count supports this clonotype. The chain has TRBV7-8 and TRBJ1-6; tentative D call: TRBD1 (5 bases). This CDR3 spans 14 amino acids. Germline CDR1 reads SGHVS; CDR2 reads FQNEAQ. V gave up 5 bases and J gave up 6 bases, with 11 bases separating them. The CDR3 DNA is TGTGCCAGCAGCCCGAGACAGATTAATTCACCCCTCCACTTT. As protein: CASSPRQINSPLHF.

This clonotype was recorded at least ten times. The rearrangement links TRBV4-1 to TRBJ1-2; perhaps TRBD1 as D (6 bases). V dropped 3 bases and J dropped 7 bases, with 24 bases sitting between them. This CDR3 has 17 amino acids. Germline-derived CDR1 and CDR2 are MGHRA and YSYEKL. CDR3 sequence: CASSQDQGLTLFSGYTF. The CDR3 region has the DNA TGCGCCAGCAGCCAGGACCAGGGGTTGACGCTATTCAGTGGCTACACCTTC.

This clonotype was recorded a few times. One base away lies a much larger clone, so this may be a sequencing read error. This chain connects TRBV30 to TRBJ2-1; D gene uncertain. V was clipped by 2 bases and J by 10 bases, with 12 bases between them. The V gene's germline CDR1 is GTSNPN and CDR2 SVGIG (reference sequence). The CDR3 spans 12 residues. The CDR3 loop reads CAWSMSGYEQFF. CDR3 nucleotide sequence: TGTGCCTGGAGTATGTCTGGGTACGAGCAGTTCTTC.

This clonotype was picked up many times. This chain joins TRBV27 and TRBJ2-1; no reliable D call. The V end lost 8 bases, the J end lost 7 bases, and 6 bases lay between the germline ends. The CDR3 totals 10 residues. Germline V gene lookup returns CDR1 MNHEY and CDR2 SMNVEV (reference sequence). CDR3 bases: TGTGCCAGCGGGCGTAATGAGCAGTTCTTC. This sequence encodes CASGRNEQFF.

About this clonotype itself: The conserved phenylalanine or tryptophan is not found at the CDR3 terminus, so this likely reflects a read error. The DNA is omitted, as the CDR3 cannot be located on it reliably, and the CDR3 follows TCRdb's listing. The chain has TRBV7-2 and TRBJ1-2. The CDR3 contains 12 residues when both ends are counted. CDR1 is SGHTA, CDR2 FQGNSA, per germline. This CDR3 is CASSLRGEGPLY.

The gene calls are TRBV6-5 and TRBJ2-5; 15 bases fit TRBD2. Germline V gene sequence: CDR1 MNHEY, CDR2 SVGAGI. The CDR3 length is 15 residues. V lost 6 bases to trimming and J lost 7 bases; unmatched junction nucleotides: 6. The CDR3 sequence: CASRIGLAGGRTQYF. For the CDR3, the DNA is TGTGCCAGCAGGATAGGACTAGCGGGAGGGCGGACCCAGTACTTC.

The table lists this clonotype with many counts. The chain employs TRBV5-6 and TRBJ1-2; D gene ambiguous. Germline values: CDR1 SGHDT, CDR2 YYEEEE. The germline V and J ends were trimmed by 1 base and 2 bases, with 18 bases remaining between them. This CDR3 comprises 17 residues. The CDR3 DNA is TGTGCCAGCAGCTTGTTCGAGGCAGGTCGAGTGAACTATGGCTACACCTTC. Its protein product is CASSLFEAGRVNYGYTF. Based on the CDR3 plus reference TRBV5-6 and TRBJ1-2, the full variable domain is DAGVTQSPTHLIKTRGQQVTLRCSPKSGHDTVSWYQQALGQGPQFIFQYYEEEERQRGNFPDRFSGHQFPNYSSELNVNALLLGDSALYLCASSLFEAGRVNYGYTFGSGTRLTVV.

In this sample, this clonotype turned up many times. The chain recombines TRBV15 with TRBJ1-1; TRBD1 is a possible D gene (6 bases). The CDR3 spans 16 residues. CDR1 LNHNV and CDR2 YYDKDF come from the germline V gene (reference sequence). The ends were cut back, 3 bases at V and 4 bases at J, with 18 bases in the middle. The CDR3 coding sequence is TGTGCCACCAGCAGTGGGGGGGCCCTGCAGGGCACTGAAGCTTTCTTT. This translates into CATSSGGALQGTEAFF.

This clonotype has only a few counts. The rearrangement uses TRBV12-3 or TRBV12-4 and TRBJ2-7, with a possible D match to TRBD1 (6 bases). V was cut by 1 base and J by 3 bases, with 7 bases left in between. The CDR3 runs to 13 residues. DNA of the CDR3: TGTGCCAGCAGTTTAGGGACAGACTACGAGCAGTACTTC. It is translated as CASSLGTDYEQYF.

Concerning this clonotype itself: Mismatch with germline at one junction end may stem from a read error. The gene calls are TRBV7-6 and TRBJ2-5, with D perhaps matching TRBD1 (5 bases). This CDR3 is 15 amino acids long. Germline CDR1 SGHVS, CDR2 FNYEAQ. The CDR3 protein is CASSFAARQGGTQYF. The DNA of the CDR3 is TGTGCCAGCAGCTTCGCCGCACGTCAGGGTGGAACCCAATACTTC.